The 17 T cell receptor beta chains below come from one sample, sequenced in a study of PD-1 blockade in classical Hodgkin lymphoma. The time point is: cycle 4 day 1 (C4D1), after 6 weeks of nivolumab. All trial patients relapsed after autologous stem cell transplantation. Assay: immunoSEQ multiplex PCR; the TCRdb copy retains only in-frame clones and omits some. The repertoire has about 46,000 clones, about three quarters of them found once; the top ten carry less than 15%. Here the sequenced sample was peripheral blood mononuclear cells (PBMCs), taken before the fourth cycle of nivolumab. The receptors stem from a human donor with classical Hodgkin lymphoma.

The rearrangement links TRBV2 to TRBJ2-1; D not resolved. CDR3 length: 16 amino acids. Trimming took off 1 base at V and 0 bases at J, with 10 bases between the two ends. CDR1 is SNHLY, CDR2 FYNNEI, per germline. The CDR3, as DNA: TGTGCCAGCAGTGAAGTGGGCGTGAGCTCCTACAATGAGCAGTTCTTC. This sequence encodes CASSEVGVSSYNEQFF.

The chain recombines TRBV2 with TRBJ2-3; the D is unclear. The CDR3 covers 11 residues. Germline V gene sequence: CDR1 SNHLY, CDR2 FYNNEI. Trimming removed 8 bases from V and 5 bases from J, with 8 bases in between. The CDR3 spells CASQDRDTQYF. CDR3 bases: TGTGCCAGCCAGGATCGAGATACGCAGTATTTT.

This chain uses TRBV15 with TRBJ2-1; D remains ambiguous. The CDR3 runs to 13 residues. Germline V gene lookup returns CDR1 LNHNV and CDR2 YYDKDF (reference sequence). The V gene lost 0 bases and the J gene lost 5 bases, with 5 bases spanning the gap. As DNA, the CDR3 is TGTGCCACCAGCAGAGATCCGAACAATGAGCAGTTCTTC. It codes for CATSRDPNNEQFF. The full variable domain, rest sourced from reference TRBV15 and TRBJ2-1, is DAMVIQNPRYQVTQFGKPVTLSCSQTLNHNVMYWYQQKSSQAPKLLFHYYDKDFNNEADTPDNFQSRRPNTSFCFLDIRSPGLGDTAMYLCATSRDPNNEQFFGPGTRLTVL.

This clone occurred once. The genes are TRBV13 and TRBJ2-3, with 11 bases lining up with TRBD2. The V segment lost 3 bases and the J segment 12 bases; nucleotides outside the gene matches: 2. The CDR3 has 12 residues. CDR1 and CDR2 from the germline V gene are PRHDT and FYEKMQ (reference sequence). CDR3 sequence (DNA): TGTGCCAGCAGCTTTGGGACTAGCGGACAGTATTTT. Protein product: CASSFGTSGQYF.

The CDR3 here is CASSRPGGGTYEQYF. CDR3 DNA sequence: TGTGCCAGCAGCCGCCCCGGAGGCGGGACCTACGAGCAGTACTTC. The chain has TRBV5-4 and TRBJ2-7; D might be TRBD2 (6 bases). The CDR3 has 15 residues. Germline V CDR1 and CDR2: SGHNT, YYREEE (reference sequence). The V gene lost 4 bases and the J gene lost 2 bases, with 16 bases spanning the gap.

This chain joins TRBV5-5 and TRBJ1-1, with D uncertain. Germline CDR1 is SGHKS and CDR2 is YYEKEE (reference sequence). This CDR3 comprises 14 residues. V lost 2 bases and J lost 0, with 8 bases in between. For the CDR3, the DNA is TGTGCCAGCAGCTTTGGGGTCCTGAACACTGAAGCTTTCTTT. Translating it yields CASSFGVLNTEAFF.

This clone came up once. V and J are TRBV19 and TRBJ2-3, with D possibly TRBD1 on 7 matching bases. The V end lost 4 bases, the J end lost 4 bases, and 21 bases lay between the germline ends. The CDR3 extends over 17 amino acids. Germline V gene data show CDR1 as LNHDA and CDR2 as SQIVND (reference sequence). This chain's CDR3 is CASSRYGRQGGSDTQYF. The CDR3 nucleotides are TGTGCCAGTAGTAGATATGGGAGACAGGGAGGTTCAGATACGCAGTATTTT.

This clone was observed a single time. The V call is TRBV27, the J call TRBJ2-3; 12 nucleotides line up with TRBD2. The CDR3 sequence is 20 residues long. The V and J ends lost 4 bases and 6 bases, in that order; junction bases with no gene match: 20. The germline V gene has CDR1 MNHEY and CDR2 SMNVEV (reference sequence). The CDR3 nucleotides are TGTGCCAGCAGTTCACGACTAGCGGGAGTCGACCCTAACCCTCGGGATACGCAGTATTTT. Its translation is CASSSRLAGVDPNPRDTQYF.

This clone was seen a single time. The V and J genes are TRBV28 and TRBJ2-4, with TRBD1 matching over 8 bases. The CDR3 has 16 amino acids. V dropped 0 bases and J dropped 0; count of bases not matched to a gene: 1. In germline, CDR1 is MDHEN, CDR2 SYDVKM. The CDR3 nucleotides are TGTGCCAGCAGTTTATGGGGACAGGTAGCCAAAAACATTCAGTACTTC. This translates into CASSLWGQVAKNIQYF.

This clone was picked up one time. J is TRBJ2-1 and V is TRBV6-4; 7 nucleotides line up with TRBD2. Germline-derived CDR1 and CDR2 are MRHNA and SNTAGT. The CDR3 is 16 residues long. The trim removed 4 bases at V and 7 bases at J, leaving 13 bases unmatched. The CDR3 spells CASSAGPGLDRNEQFF. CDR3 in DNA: TGTGCCAGCAGTGCGGGCCCTGGACTAGACCGGAATGAGCAGTTCTTC.

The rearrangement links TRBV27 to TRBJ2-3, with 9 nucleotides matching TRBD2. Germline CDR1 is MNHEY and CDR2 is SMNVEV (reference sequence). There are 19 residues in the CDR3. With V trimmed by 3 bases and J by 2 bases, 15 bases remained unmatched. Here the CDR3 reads CASSLVLSNSGSITDTQYF. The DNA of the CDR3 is TGTGCCAGCAGTTTGGTCCTCTCGAATAGCGGGAGTATCACAGATACGCAGTATTTT.

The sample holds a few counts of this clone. This CDR3 reads CASSVGRLNTEAFF. The DNA of the CDR3 is TGTGCCAGCAGCGTAGGACGGTTGAACACTGAAGCTTTCTTT. V and J are TRBV9 and TRBJ1-1; D is uncertain. Trimming removed 0 bases from V and 0 bases from J, with 6 bases in between. The CDR3 loop spans 14 amino acids. Per germline, CDR1 SGDLS and CDR2 YYNGEE.

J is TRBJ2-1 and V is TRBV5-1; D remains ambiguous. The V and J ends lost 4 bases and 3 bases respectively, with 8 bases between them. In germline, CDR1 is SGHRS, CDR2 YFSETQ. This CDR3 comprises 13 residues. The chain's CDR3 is CASSTTHYNEQFF. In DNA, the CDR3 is TGCGCCAGCAGCACTACACACTACAATGAGCAGTTCTTC.

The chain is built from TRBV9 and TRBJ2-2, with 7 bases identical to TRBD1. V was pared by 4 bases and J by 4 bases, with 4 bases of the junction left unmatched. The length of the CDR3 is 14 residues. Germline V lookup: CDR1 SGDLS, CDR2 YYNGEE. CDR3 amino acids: CASSPNRGTGELFF. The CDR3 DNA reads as TGTGCCAGCAGCCCTAACAGGGGCACCGGGGAGCTGTTTTTT.

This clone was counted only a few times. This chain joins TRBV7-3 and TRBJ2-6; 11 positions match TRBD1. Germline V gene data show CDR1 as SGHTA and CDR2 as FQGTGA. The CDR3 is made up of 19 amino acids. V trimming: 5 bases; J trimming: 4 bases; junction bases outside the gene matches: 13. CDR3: CASSPTPGQGARGANVLTF. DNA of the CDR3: TGTGCCAGCAGCCCGACACCTGGACAGGGGGCGCGGGGGGCCAACGTCCTGACTTTC.

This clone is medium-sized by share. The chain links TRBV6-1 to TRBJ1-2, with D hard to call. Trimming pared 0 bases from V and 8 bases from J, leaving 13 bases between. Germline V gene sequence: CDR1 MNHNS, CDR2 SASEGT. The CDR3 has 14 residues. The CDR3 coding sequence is TGTGCCAGCAGTGAAGCCGACGGGAGGAGAGGCTACACCTTC. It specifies CASSEADGRRGYTF.

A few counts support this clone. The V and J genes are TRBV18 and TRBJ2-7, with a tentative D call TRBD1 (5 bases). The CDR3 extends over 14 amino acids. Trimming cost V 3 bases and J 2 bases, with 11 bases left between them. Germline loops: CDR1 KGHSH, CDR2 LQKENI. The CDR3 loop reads CASSPVPGPYEQYF. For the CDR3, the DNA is TGTGCCAGCTCACCTGTCCCAGGGCCCTACGAGCAGTACTTC. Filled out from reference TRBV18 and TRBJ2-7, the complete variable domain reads NAGVMQNPRHLVRRRGQEARLRCSPMKGHSHVYWYRQLPEEGLKFMVYLQKENIIDESGMPKERFSAEFPKEGPSILRIQQVVRGDSAAYFCASSPVPGPYEQYFGPGTRLTVT.